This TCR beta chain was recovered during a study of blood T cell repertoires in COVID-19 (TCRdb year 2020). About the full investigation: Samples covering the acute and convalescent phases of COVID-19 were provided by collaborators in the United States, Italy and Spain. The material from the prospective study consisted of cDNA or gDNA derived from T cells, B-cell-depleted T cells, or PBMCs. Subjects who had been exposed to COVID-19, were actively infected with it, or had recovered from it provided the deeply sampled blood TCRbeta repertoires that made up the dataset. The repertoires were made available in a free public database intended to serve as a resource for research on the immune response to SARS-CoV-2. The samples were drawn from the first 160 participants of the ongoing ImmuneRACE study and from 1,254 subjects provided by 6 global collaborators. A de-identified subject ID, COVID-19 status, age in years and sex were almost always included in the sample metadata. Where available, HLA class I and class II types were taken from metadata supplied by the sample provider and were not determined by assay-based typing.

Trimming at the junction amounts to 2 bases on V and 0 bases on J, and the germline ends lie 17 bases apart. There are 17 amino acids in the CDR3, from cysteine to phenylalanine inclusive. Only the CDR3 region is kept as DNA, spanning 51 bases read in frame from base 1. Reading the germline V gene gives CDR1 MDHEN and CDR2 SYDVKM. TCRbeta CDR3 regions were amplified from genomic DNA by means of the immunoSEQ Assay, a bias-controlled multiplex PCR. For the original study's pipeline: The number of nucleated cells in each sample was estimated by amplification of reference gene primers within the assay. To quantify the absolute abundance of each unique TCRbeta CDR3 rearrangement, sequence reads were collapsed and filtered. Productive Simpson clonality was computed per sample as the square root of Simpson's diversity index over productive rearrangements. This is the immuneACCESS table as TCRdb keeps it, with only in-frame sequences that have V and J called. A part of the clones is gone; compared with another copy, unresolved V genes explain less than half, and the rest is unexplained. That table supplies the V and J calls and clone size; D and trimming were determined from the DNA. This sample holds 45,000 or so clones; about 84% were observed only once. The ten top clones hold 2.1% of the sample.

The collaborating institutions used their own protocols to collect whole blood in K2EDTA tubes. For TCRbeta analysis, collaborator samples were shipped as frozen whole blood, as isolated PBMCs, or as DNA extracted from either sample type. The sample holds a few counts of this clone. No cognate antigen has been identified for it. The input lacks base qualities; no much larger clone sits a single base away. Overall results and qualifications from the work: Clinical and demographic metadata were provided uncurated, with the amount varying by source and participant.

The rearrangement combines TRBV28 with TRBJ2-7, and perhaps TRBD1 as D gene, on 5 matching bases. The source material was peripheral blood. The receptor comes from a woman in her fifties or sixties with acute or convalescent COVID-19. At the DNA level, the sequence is TGTGCCAGCAGTTTACCAGCGTCAGGGTTGGGCTCCTACGAGCAGTACTTC. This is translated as CASSLPASGLGSYEQYF.